This T cell receptor (beta chain) was found in a study of T cell repertoires in cytomegalovirus infection. This clonotype appeared a few times. TCRdb used MiXCR to reprocess the reads, holding one entry per CDR3 protein. The table records 480,000 or so distinct CDR3 sequences, 11% of them present only once. Germline assignment: CDR1 MDHEN and CDR2 SYDVKM. The CDR3 runs to 15 residues. V dropped 6 bases and J dropped 5; count of bases not matched to a gene: 11. Material: PBMCs. The V call is TRBV28, the J call TRBJ2-5; 8 nucleotides line up with TRBD1. This clonotype was sampled from a human donor in good health (CMV status not recorded). Some clones in this sample may be carry-over from other donors' samples. CDR3 region: CASSTNGQGRETQYF. The CDR3 region has the DNA TGTGCCAGCAGCACCAACGGACAGGGAAGGGAGACCCAGTACTTC.